This TCR beta chain was profiled in a study of blood T cell repertoires in COVID-19. Overall study: The United States, Italy and Spain provided the acute and convalescent COVID-19 samples.

Original processing notes: Cell counts per sample came from amplifying reference gene primers. Assay used: immunoSEQ multiplex PCR; TCRdb lists only in-frame clones, some missing. V, J and clone size are taken as reported in that table, and D and trimming were inferred from the DNA itself. Among about 480,000 clones, around nine tenths were seen once, and the ten largest hold about 8.2%. During active infection, Seattle patients enrolled and were then monitored through disease. The germline CDR1 and CDR2 sequences are SEHNR and FQNEAQ (reference sequence). V was pared by 4 bases and J by 1 base, with 10 bases between. CDR3 length: 14 amino acids.

Sequencing was done on a sample of peripheral blood. The chain employs TRBV7-9 and TRBJ2-5, with D perhaps TRBD1 (6 bases). This clonotype originated in a woman aged 45-65 years with COVID-19, enrolled during active disease. The CDR3 DNA reads as TGTGCCAGCAGCTCTGCGACAGGCCAAGAGACCCAGTACTTC. Its protein is CASSSATGQETQYF.